What follows is one TCR beta chain and its context. No antigen is known for it. This specimen comes from a study of OX40 agonist ivuxolimab in advanced cancers. Libraries were prepared by immunoSEQ multiplex PCR; TCRdb keeps only in-frame clonotypes and omits some of them. The repertoire has under 45,000 clones, roughly 80% of them found once; the top ten carry around 3.9%. Baseline, cycle 4 day 1, and cycle 7 day 1 were the blood sampling points. General study results and limits: Also showing low normalized T-cell clonal expansion were some of the nonresponders. In general, CD8+ T cells held more expanded clones than CD4+ did, on average.

Sequencing was performed on CD4+ or CD8+ T cells sorted from blood, taken in a trial of the OX40 agonist ivuxolimab. The receptor's source is an adult with an advanced solid tumor such as melanoma, head and neck, liver or kidney cancer.

CDR3 loop: CASKGQASSYEQYF. CDR3 DNA sequence: TGCGCCAGCAAAGGACAGGCAAGCTCCTACGAGCAGTACTTC. The chain combines TRBV5-1 with TRBJ2-7, with 7 bases aligning to TRBD1. Germline V gene sequence: CDR1 SGHRS, CDR2 YFSETQ. The CDR3 length is 14 residues. V lost 6 bases to trimming and J lost 0 bases; unmatched junction nucleotides: 6.